The 13 T cell receptor beta chains in this list originate from one sample, sequenced in a study of blood T cell repertoires in COVID-19. This table comes from immunoSEQ multiplex PCR, and its TCRdb copy is limited to in-frame clones, with some not included. The table includes under 250,000 clones, more than 75% detected once. What was sequenced was peripheral blood. All receptors derive from a man between 50 and 59 years old with COVID-19, enrolled during active disease.

The rearrangement joins TRBV9 to TRBJ2-7; TRBD2 aligns across 9 bases. This CDR3 has 13 residues. The germline V gene encodes CDR1 SGDLS and CDR2 YYNGEE. Trimming at V came to 2 bases and at J to 7 bases, leaving 4 bases not matched to a gene. This CDR3 reads CASSVRLAGEQYF. In DNA, the CDR3 is TGTGCCAGCAGCGTCAGGCTAGCGGGGGAGCAGTACTTC. The full variable domain, in which reference TRBV9 and TRBJ2-7 provide the parts outside the CDR3, is DSGVTQTPKHLITATGQRVTLRCSPRSGDLSVYWYQQSLDQGLQFLIQYYNGEERAKGNILERFSAQQFPDLHSELNLSSLELGDSALYFCASSVRLAGEQYFGPGTRLTVT.

The V gene is TRBV11-1, the J gene TRBJ2-3, with 11 bases aligning to TRBD2. The CDR3 length is 14 residues. Germline V gene sequence: CDR1 SGHAT, CDR2 FQDESV (reference sequence). The junction had 1 base not matched to a gene; V was cut back by 2 bases and J by 6 bases. The CDR3 nucleotides are TGTGCCAGCAGCTTACTAGCGGGGGGTGATACGCAGTATTTT. It translates to CASSLLAGGDTQYF.

This chain uses TRBV7-9 with TRBJ2-3; 10 bases are shared with TRBD1. The CDR3 contains 14 residues. Germline values: CDR1 SEHNR, CDR2 FQNEAQ (reference sequence). V dropped 4 bases and J dropped 5; count of bases not matched to a gene: 3. CDR3 sequence: CASSSGQGEDTQYF. The CDR3 DNA reads TGTGCCAGCAGCTCAGGACAGGGGGAAGATACGCAGTATTTT.

J is TRBJ1-6 and V is TRBV6-1; no reliable D call. The CDR3 contains 13 residues. The V end was cut by 1 base, the J end by 13 bases, with 11 bases between. CDR1 is MNHNS, CDR2 SASEGT, per germline. DNA for the CDR3: TGTGCCAGCAGTGAAGTCCCAGATAAGCCCCTCCACTTT. Translated, it gives CASSEVPDKPLHF.

The chain carries TRBV12-3 or TRBV12-4 and TRBJ1-1, with a possible D match to TRBD1 (6 bases). Trimming removed 2 bases at V and 4 bases at J, with 8 bases between. The CDR3 is 13 residues long. CDR3: CASSLTQGTEAFF. For the CDR3, the DNA is TGTGCCAGCAGTTTAACACAGGGCACTGAAGCTTTCTTT.

The chain uses TRBV5-1 and TRBJ1-1; TRBD1 is a possible D gene (5 bases). Trimming pared 4 bases from V and 3 bases from J, leaving 13 bases between. Germline loops: CDR1 SGHRS, CDR2 YFSETQ. The CDR3 runs 14 residues. DNA for the CDR3: TGCGCCAGCAGCACCGGACACCGAGACACTGAAGCTTTCTTT. Amino acids: CASSTGHRDTEAFF.

The chain has TRBV5-4 and TRBJ2-3; 8 bases are shared with TRBD2. With V trimmed by 2 bases and J by 1 base, 3 bases remained unmatched. Germline CDR1 is SGHNT and CDR2 is YYREEE (reference sequence). The CDR3 contains 15 residues. CDR3 residues: CASSLAGARTDTQYF. In nucleotides, the CDR3 is TGTGCCAGCAGCTTAGCGGGGGCCCGCACAGATACGCAGTATTTT.

The chain couples TRBV7-3 to TRBJ2-3; D is uncertain. V lost 4 bases and J lost 5, with 19 bases in between. CDR3 length equals 16 residues. From germline, CDR1 is SGHTA and CDR2 FQGTGA. For the CDR3, the DNA is TGTGCCAGCAGCTCCCACCCAAGACTCAACGTAGATACGCAGTATTTT. Its protein product is CASSSHPRLNVDTQYF.

The V and J genes are TRBV6-6 and TRBJ2-1; no definite D call. The CDR3 has 17 amino acids. Trimming took off 10 bases at V and 0 bases at J, with 22 bases between the two ends. Looked up from germline, CDR1 is MNHNY and CDR2 is SVGAGI (reference sequence). The CDR3 reads CATNRRISASSYNEQFF. CDR3 bases: TGTGCCACCAATCGACGGATCTCAGCGAGCTCCTACAATGAGCAGTTCTTC.

The chain uses TRBV28 and TRBJ2-3; D perhaps matches TRBD1 (6 bases). Trimming removed 3 bases at V and 4 bases at J, with 23 bases between. This CDR3 comprises 18 residues. Germline values: CDR1 MDHEN, CDR2 SYDVKM. DNA of the CDR3: TGTGCCAGCAGTTTCCGACCCTTCTCCGGGACATATTCAGATACGCAGTATTTT. Protein sequence: CASSFRPFSGTYSDTQYF. Full variable domain (remainder filled in from reference TRBV28 and TRBJ2-3): DVKVTQSSRYLVKRTGEKVFLECVQDMDHENMFWYRQDPGLGLRLIYFSYDVKMKEKGDIPEGYSVSREKKERFSLILESASTNQTSMYLCASSFRPFSGTYSDTQYFGPGTRLTVL.

The chain links TRBV4-2 to TRBJ1-3; D not resolved. The CDR3 consists of 15 residues. Trimming took off 0 bases at V and 0 bases at J, with 6 bases between the two ends. Germline V CDR1 and CDR2: LGHNA, YNFKEQ. The CDR3 is CASSQDRFSGNTIYF. CDR3 nucleotide sequence: TGTGCCAGCAGCCAAGATCGGTTCTCTGGAAACACCATATATTTT.

The chain couples TRBV6-1 to TRBJ1-1; 11 nucleotides line up with TRBD1. With 2 bases clipped from V and 5 bases from J, the junction kept 7 bases outside the gene matches. CDR1 is MNHNS, CDR2 SASEGT, per germline. CDR3 length: 16 residues. The CDR3 loop reads CASSERTGGADTEAFF. The CDR3 nucleotides are TGTGCCAGCAGTGAACGGACAGGGGGCGCCGATACTGAAGCTTTCTTT.

This rearrangement joins TRBV7-6 to TRBJ1-6; D is possibly TRBD1 (6 bases). Trimming stripped 4 bases from V and 6 bases from J, with 16 bases between. The CDR3 length is 16 residues. Germline CDR1 is SGHVS and CDR2 is FNYEAQ. The CDR3: CASSSPSGQSNSPLHF. In DNA, the CDR3 is TGTGCCAGCAGCTCCCCGTCGGGACAAAGTAATTCACCCCTCCACTTT.